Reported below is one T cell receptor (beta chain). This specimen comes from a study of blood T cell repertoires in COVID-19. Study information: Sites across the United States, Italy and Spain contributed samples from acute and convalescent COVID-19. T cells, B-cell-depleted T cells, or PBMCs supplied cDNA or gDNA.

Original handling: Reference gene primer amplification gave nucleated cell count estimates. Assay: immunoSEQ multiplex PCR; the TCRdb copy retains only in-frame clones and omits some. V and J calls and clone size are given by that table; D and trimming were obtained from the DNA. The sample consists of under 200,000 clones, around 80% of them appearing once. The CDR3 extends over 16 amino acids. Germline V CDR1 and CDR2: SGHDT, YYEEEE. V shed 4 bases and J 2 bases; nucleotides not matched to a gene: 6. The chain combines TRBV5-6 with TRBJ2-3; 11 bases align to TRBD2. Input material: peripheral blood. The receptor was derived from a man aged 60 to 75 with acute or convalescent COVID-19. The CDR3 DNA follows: TGTGCCAGCAGCCGGAGGGGACTAGCGGACACAGATACGCAGTATTTT. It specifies CASSRRGLADTDTQYF.